This is a list of T cell receptor beta chains from one sample in a study of T cells in Graves' hyperthyroidism and ophthalmopathy. MiXCR, applied by TCRdb to the multiplex PCR reads, yields one record per CDR3 protein. The repertoire holds 360,000 or so distinct CDR3 sequences, with roughly 15% as singletons. Input material: blood. Source of these receptors: a woman aged 55-70 years with Graves' ophthalmopathy. Both conserved end residues are part of each CDR3. The order of the fields is D gene, J gene, clone size, V gene, CDR3 protein, CDR3 DNA. The D gene is left open where the match is weak. Size is omitted from some rows. Given values are once, few, many or a class for expanded clones.

NA,TRBJ1-2,many,TRBV28,CASSLAHAGNGYTF,TGTGCCAGCAGCCTTGCACACGCGGGCAATGGCTACACCTTC
NA,TRBJ2-7,many,TRBV5-1,CASSQGHVSYEQYF,TGCGCCAGCAGCCAGGGACACGTCTCCTACGAGCAGTACTTC
NA,TRBJ2-3,many,TRBV2,CASRGTSSTDTQYF,TGTGCCAGCAGGGGGACTTCTTCCACAGATACGCAGTATTTT
NA,TRBJ2-1,many,TRBV29-1,CSAALRGQYNEQFF,TGCAGCGCCGCCCTTAGGGGCCAGTACAATGAGCAGTTCTTC
TRBD2,TRBJ2-5,many,TRBV3-1,CASSQALAGLPYF,TGTGCCAGCAGCCAAGCACTAGCGGGGCTACCTTACTTC
TRBD1,TRBJ2-7,many,TRBV11-2,CASSLGQGGDEQYF,TGTGCCAGCAGCTTGGGACAGGGAGGGGACGAGCAGTACTTC
TRBD2,TRBJ2-1,many,TRBV6-1,CASSDSGRGSDEQFF,TGTGCCAGCAGCGATAGCGGGAGAGGTAGCGATGAGCAGTTCTTC
NA,TRBJ1-2,NA,TRBV20-1,CSASGQGSGYTF,TGCAGTGCTAGTGGGCAGGGAAGTGGCTACACCTTC
NA,TRBJ2-7,many,TRBV4-1,CASSQDYPYEQYF,TGCGCCAGCAGCCAAGATTACCCCTACGAGCAGTACTTC
NA,TRBJ1-2,NA,TRBV4-1,CASSQESQSNYGYTF,TGCGCCAGCAGCCAAGAGTCGCAGTCGAACTATGGCTACACCTTC
NA,TRBJ2-1,few,TRBV28,CASMGGGGRERSYNEQFF,TGTGCCAGCATGGGGGGGGGCGGGCGGGAGCGCTCTTACAATGAGCAGTTCTTC
NA,TRBJ1-2,many,TRBV30,CAWSVSRSYGYTF,TGTGCCTGGAGTGTATCAAGGAGCTATGGCTACACCTTC
NA,TRBJ2-3,many,TRBV2,CASTLWEVGTDTQYF,TGTGCCAGCACCTTATGGGAGGTGGGCACAGATACGCAGTATTTT
TRBD2,TRBJ2-5,many,TRBV6-1,CASSRLAGDQETQYF,TGTGCCAGCAGTCGACTAGCGGGAGATCAAGAGACCCAGTACTTC
NA,TRBJ2-7,many,TRBV7-3,CASRGIFSYEQYF,TGTGCCAGCCGGGGGATATTCTCCTACGAGCAGTACTTC
NA,TRBJ2-7,few,TRBV5-1,CASSLTGTSYEQYF,TGCGCCAGCAGCTTGACAGGTACCTCCTACGAGCAGTACTTC
TRBD2,TRBJ2-1,many,TRBV27,CASSLRSKRLAGVGNEQFF,TGTGCCAGCAGTCTACGCTCGAAAAGACTAGCGGGAGTCGGAAATGAGCAGTTCTTC